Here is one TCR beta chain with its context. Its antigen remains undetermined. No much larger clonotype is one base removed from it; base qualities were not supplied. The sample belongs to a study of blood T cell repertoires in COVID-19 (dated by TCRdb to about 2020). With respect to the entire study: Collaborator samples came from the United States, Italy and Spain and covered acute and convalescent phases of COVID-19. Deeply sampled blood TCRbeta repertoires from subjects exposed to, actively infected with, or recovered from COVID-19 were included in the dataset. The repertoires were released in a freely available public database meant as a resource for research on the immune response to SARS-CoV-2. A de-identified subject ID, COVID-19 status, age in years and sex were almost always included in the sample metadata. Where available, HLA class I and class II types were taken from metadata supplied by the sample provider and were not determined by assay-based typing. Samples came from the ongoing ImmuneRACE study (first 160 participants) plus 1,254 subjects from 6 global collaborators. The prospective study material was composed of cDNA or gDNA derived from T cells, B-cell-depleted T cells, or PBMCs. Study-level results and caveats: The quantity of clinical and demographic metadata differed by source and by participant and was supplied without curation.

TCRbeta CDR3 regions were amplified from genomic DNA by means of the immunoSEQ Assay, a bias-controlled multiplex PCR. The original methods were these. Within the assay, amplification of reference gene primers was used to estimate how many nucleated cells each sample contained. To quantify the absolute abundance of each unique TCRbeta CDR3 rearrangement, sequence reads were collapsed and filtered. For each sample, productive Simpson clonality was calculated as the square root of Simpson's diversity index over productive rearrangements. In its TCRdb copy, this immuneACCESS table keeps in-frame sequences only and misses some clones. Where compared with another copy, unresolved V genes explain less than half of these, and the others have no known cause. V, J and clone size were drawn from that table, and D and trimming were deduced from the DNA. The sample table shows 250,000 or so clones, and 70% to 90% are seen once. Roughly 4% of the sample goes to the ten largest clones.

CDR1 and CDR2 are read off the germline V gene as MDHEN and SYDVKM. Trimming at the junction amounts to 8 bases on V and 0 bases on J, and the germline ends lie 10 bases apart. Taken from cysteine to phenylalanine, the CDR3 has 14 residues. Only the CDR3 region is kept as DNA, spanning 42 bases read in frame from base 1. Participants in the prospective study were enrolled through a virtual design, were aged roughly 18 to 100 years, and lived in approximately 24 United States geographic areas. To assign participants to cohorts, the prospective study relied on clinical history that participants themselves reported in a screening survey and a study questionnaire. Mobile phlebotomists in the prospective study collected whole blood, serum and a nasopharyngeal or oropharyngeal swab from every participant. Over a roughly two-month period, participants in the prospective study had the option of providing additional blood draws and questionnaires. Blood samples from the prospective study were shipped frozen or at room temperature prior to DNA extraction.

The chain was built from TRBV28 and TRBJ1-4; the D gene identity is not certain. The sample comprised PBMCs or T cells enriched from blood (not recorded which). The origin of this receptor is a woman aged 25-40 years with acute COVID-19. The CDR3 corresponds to CASRSFATNEKLFF. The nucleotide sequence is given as TGTGCCAGCCGTAGCTTTGCAACTAATGAAAAACTGTTTTTT.